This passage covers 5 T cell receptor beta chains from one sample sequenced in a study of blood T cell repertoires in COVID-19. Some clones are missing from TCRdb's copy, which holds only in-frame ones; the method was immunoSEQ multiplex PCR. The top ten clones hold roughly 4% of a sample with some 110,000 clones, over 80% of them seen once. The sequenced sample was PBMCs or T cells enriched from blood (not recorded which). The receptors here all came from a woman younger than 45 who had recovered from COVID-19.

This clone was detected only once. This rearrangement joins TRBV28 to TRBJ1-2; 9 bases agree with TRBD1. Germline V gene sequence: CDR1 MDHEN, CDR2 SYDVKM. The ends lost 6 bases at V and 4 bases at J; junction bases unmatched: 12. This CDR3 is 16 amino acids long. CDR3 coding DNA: TGTGCCAGCAGGACTCCGGGACAGGGTCTCGCCTATGGCTACACCTTC. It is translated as CASRTPGQGLAYGYTF.

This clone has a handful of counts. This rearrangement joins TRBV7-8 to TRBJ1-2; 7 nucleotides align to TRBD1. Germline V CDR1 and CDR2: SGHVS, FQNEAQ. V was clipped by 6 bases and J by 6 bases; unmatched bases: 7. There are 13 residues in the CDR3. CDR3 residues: CASSFDRANGYTF. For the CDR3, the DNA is TGTGCCAGCAGTTTCGACAGGGCTAATGGCTACACCTTC. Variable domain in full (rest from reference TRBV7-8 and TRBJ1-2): GAGVSQSPRYKVAKRGQDVALRCDPISGHVSLFWYQQALGQGPEFLTYFQNEAQLDKSGLPSDRFFAERPEGSVSTLKIQRTQQEDSAVYLCASSFDRANGYTFGSGTRLTVV.

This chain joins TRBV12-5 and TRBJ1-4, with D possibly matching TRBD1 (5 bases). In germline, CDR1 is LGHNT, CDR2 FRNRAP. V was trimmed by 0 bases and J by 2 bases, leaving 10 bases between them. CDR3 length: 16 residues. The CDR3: CASGLVLGATNEKLFF. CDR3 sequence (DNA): TGTGCTAGTGGTTTGGTACTTGGGGCTACTAATGAAAAACTGTTTTTT. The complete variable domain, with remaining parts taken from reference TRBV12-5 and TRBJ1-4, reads DARVTQTPRHKVTEMGQEVTMRCQPILGHNTVFWYRQTMMQGLELLAYFRNRAPLDDSGMPKDRFSAEMPDATLATLKIQPSEPRDSAVYFCASGLVLGATNEKLFFGSGTQLSVL.

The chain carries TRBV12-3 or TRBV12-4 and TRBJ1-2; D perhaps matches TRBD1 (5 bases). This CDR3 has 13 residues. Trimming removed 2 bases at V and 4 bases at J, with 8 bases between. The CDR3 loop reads CASSLKTVYGYTF. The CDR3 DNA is TGTGCCAGCAGTTTAAAGACAGTCTATGGCTACACCTTC.

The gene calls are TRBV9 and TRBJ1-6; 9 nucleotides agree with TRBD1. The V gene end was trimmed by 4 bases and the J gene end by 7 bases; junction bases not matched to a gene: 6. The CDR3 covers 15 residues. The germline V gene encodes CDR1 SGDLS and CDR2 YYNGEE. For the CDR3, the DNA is TGTGCCAGCAGCCGGGGACAGGGTGCGAATTCACCCCTCCACTTT. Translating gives CASSRGQGANSPLHF.